Reported below is one T cell receptor (beta chain). The antigen is unknown. The primer mix had 60 Vbeta and 13 Jbeta primers. The repertoire was sequenced with immunoSEQ multiplex PCR; TCRdb's copy has only in-frame clones and lacks some. The sample consists of over 150,000 clones, around 78% of them appearing once. This entry comes from a study of cytomegalovirus exposure and HLA in healthy donors. Points from the study as a whole: Versus the approximately 700-donor mean, an Asian-associated ancestry cluster reportedly showed fewer N-insertions in a later analysis. Among the CMV-associated chains, a few were confirmed in vitro as specific for CMV antigens.

V trimming: 4 bases; J trimming: 0 bases; junction bases outside the gene matches: 2. This CDR3 has 14 amino acids. Looked up from germline, CDR1 is KGHSY and CDR2 is FQNENV. Among the donors, all were healthy bone marrow donors. The TCR originated in a woman aged 45-59 years in good health and CMV-seropositive. This chain uses TRBV16 with TRBJ1-1; 7 positions match TRBD1. Material for sequencing was PBMCs. For the CDR3, the DNA is TGTGCCAGCAGCCGGGACAGACTGAACACTGAAGCTTTCTTT. This translates into CASSRDRLNTEAFF.